This T cell receptor (beta chain) is from a study of cytomegalovirus exposure and HLA in healthy donors. The length of the CDR3 is 13 residues. Germline loops: CDR1 MNHNY, CDR2 SVGAGI (reference sequence). Trimming removed 6 bases from V and 0 bases from J, with 8 bases in between. PCR involved 60 Vbeta and 13 Jbeta primers. Clones were sequenced by immunoSEQ multiplex PCR, and TCRdb holds only the in-frame ones, with some missing. The sample consists of some 150,000 clones, roughly four fifths of them appearing once. This clone showed up just once. Its antigen is undetermined. Study findings and constraints: The authors later linked a missense DCLRE1C variant to TCR beta V- and J-gene trimming. Most TCR sequences showed up rarely, but some public TCRs showed up in many donors.

This TCR was recovered from a man between 25 and 39 years old in good health and CMV-seropositive. This rearrangement joins TRBV6-6 to TRBJ1-1; D uncertain. The sequenced material came from PBMCs. For the CDR3, the DNA is TGTGCCAGCAGGCCGGGTCTGAACACTGAAGCTTTCTTT. It specifies CASRPGLNTEAFF.